This TCR beta chain appears in the sequencing data of a study of vaccination effects on CD4 cells after COVID-19. Regarding the study as a whole: Clones from infection and from vaccination both contracted markedly late after vaccination.

The V and J ends lost 4 bases and 4 bases, in that order; junction bases with no gene match: 3. This CDR3 has 14 amino acids. Per the germline V gene, CDR1 is LGHDT and CDR2 is YNNKEL (reference sequence). Prior to sequencing, the ViraFEST assay stimulated PBMC with viral peptide pools, which expanded the antigen-specific CD4+ T cells. Isolation of CD4+ T cells took place after around 10 days of culture. Participants were given two doses of BNT162b2 or mRNA-1273 vaccine. None of these healthy vaccinees had been infected with SARS-CoV-2 before vaccination. Cultivation was performed at 1.5 million to 2.5 million PBMC per well with 9 to 10 IU/ml IL-2 and 9 to 10 ug/ml peptides added. To note about this clone: Its cognate antigen is unknown.

Only in-frame clones appear in the TCRdb table, and some are missing; sequencing was by immunoSEQ multiplex PCR. The table has roughly 34,000 clones, roughly 82% seen once. The TCR was taken from a human donor who received a COVID-19 vaccine. Some clones in this sample may be carry-over from other donors' samples. V and J are TRBV3-1 (or the pseudogene TRBV3-2) and TRBJ2-5, with 10 bases aligning to TRBD1. The sequencing here drew on CD4+ T cells from PBMCs cultured with HCoV-NL63 spike peptides, taken after COVID-19 vaccination. The CDR3 sequence: CASSRDRGGETQYF. CDR3 DNA: TGTGCCAGCAGCCGGGACAGGGGAGGAGAGACCCAGTACTTC.